The 12 T cell receptor beta chains reported below all come from one sample, sequenced in a study of blood T cell repertoires in COVID-19. This table comes from immunoSEQ multiplex PCR, and its TCRdb copy is limited to in-frame clones, with some not included. The sample consists of some 390,000 clones, 85% to 90% of them appearing once. Sequencing input: PBMCs or T cells enriched from blood (not recorded which). Receptor source: a man younger than 40 who had recovered from COVID-19.

This clone has just one count. In the same sample, other DNA sequences code for this CDR3. V usage is TRBV3-1 (or the pseudogene TRBV3-2) and J usage is TRBJ2-7; 12 bases are shared with TRBD1. The CDR3 runs 16 residues. Looked up from germline, CDR1 is LGHDT and CDR2 is YNNKEL (reference sequence). The J segment lost 0 bases and the V segment lost 0 bases, leaving 0 bases of the junction unmatched. The CDR3 reads CASSQEGQGASYEQYF. The CDR3 DNA reads as TGTGCCAGCAGCCAAGAGGGACAGGGGGCCTCCTACGAGCAGTACTTC.

V is TRBV27 and J is TRBJ2-7, with 9 bases fitting TRBD1. Germline V gives CDR1 MNHEY, CDR2 SMNVEV (reference sequence). The V gene end was trimmed by 5 bases and the J gene end by 2 bases; junction bases not matched to a gene: 7. The CDR3 length is 15 residues. DNA for the CDR3: TGTGCCAGCAGTCCCGGACAGGGGTACCCCTACGAGCAGTACTTC. It yields the protein CASSPGQGYPYEQYF.

The rearrangement uses TRBV29-1 and TRBJ1-1; D is undetermined. Per germline, CDR1 SQVTM and CDR2 ANQGSEA. V was clipped by 3 bases and J by 5 bases, with 4 bases between them. CDR3 length equals 10 residues. CDR3 nucleotide sequence: TGCAGCGTTGAGACTACTGAAGCTTTCTTT. Protein: CSVETTEAFF.

The chain employs TRBV5-4 and TRBJ2-4, with 7 positions matching TRBD1. V dropped 4 bases and J dropped 7; count of bases not matched to a gene: 14. The CDR3 is made up of 16 amino acids. Germline-derived CDR1 and CDR2 are SGHNT and YYREEE (reference sequence). The CDR3 DNA reads as TGTGCCAGCAGCCAATCGGGCCACTCACAGGGGAACATTCAGTACTTC. Amino acid sequence: CASSQSGHSQGNIQYF.

This clone has a single count. The CDR3 reads CSASPPYRAGVAYEQYF. In DNA form, the CDR3 reads TGCAGTGCTAGTCCCCCCTATCGAGCGGGAGTTGCCTACGAGCAGTACTTC. V is TRBV20-1 and J is TRBJ2-7; TRBD2 agrees at 8 bases. The CDR3 is made up of 17 amino acids. With V trimmed by 3 bases and J by 2 bases, 15 bases remained unmatched. Germline values: CDR1 DFQATT, CDR2 SNEGSKA (reference sequence).

The chain is built from TRBV12-3 or TRBV12-4 and TRBJ2-7, with D perhaps TRBD1 (6 bases). Between the trimmed V and J ends, which lost 5 bases and 6 bases, there was a span of 14 bases. The CDR3 contains 13 residues. Written as DNA, the CDR3 is TGTGCCAGCAGTAGACAGGCTATGGCCGAGCAGTACTTC. Its protein product is CASSRQAMAEQYF.

This chain uses TRBV9 with TRBJ1-4; 8 bases are a match to TRBD1. In germline, CDR1 is SGDLS, CDR2 YYNGEE. This CDR3 spans 13 amino acids. V dropped 4 bases and J dropped 12; count of bases not matched to a gene: 8. CDR3 nucleotides: TGTGCCAGCAGCCCCCGTTCGACAGGGGAACTGTTTTTT. It encodes CASSPRSTGELFF.

This chain links TRBV12-3 or TRBV12-4 with TRBJ2-2; D is unclear. V shed 6 bases and J shed 6 bases, with 8 bases lying between them. The CDR3 totals 12 residues. CDR3 loop: CASSSEAGELFF. The CDR3 bases are TGTGCCAGCAGCTCAGAGGCCGGGGAGCTGTTTTTT.

This chain connects TRBV18 to TRBJ1-4; TRBD1 is a possible D gene (6 bases). CDR1 is KGHSH and CDR2 is LQKENI in the germline V gene. CDR3 size: 14 residues. Trimming cost V 3 bases and J 8 bases, with 13 bases left between them. This CDR3 reads CASSPFERGEKLFF. CDR3 coding DNA: TGTGCCAGCTCACCTTTCGAAAGGGGGGAAAAACTGTTTTTT. Based on the CDR3 plus reference TRBV18 and TRBJ1-4, the full variable domain is NAGVMQNPRHLVRRRGQEARLRCSPMKGHSHVYWYRQLPEEGLKFMVYLQKENIIDESGMPKERFSAEFPKEGPSILRIQQVVRGDSAAYFCASSPFERGEKLFFGSGTQLSVL.

The chain links TRBV4-1 to TRBJ2-3, with 10 nucleotides matching TRBD1. With 5 bases clipped from V and 3 bases from J, the junction kept 5 bases outside the gene matches. Germline lookup yields CDR1 MGHRA and CDR2 YSYEKL. The CDR3 spans 15 residues. The CDR3 here is CASSTMGQGTDTQYF. DNA of the CDR3: TGCGCCAGCAGCACTATGGGACAGGGGACAGATACGCAGTATTTT.

The J gene is TRBJ2-7, the V gene TRBV18, with a possible D match to TRBD2 (6 bases). The germline V gene encodes CDR1 KGHSH and CDR2 LQKENI. This CDR3 has 15 amino acids. V was trimmed by 0 bases and J by 0 bases, leaving 9 bases between them. CDR3 DNA: TGTGCCAGCTCACCACCGGGGGGTACCTCCTACGAGCAGTACTTC. The encoded protein is CASSPPGGTSYEQYF.

V is TRBV19 and J is TRBJ2-2; 13 bases line up with TRBD2. Trimming took 11 bases from V and 6 from J; bases not matched to a gene: 6. The CDR3 length is 14 residues. CDR1 and CDR2 from the germline V gene are LNHDA and SQIVND (reference sequence). CDR3 in DNA: TGTGCCGGCAGGACTAGCGGGAGCTCCGGGGAGCTGTTTTTT. This encodes CAGRTSGSSGELFF.